The 7 T cell receptor beta chains presented below share a single source sample, sequenced in a study of T cells in Graves' hyperthyroidism and ophthalmopathy. There were TCR beta CDR3 regions amplified from RNA transcripts. When the TCR CDR3 underwent first-round RT-PCR, the HTBI primer set was used. TCRdb reanalysed the multiplex PCR reads using MiXCR and keeps one entry per CDR3 protein. The data hold 550,000 to 600,000 distinct CDR3 sequences, with around 45% observed a single time. The sequencing sample was made of peripheral blood or thyroid tissue (not recorded which). These receptors all come from an adult woman with Graves' disease, either hyperthyroidism or ophthalmopathy (not recorded which).

This clonotype was counted a single time. This sequence joins TRBV2 and TRBJ1-6, with D possibly matching TRBD1 (6 bases). The V end was cut by 4 bases, the J end by 13 bases, with 17 bases between. The germline V gene encodes CDR1 SNHLY and CDR2 FYNNEI. The CDR3 contains 14 residues. The CDR3 sequence is CASSGRGSNQPLHF. The CDR3 DNA reads TGTGCCAGCAGTGGAAGGGGGAGCAATCAGCCCCTCCACTTT.

The CDR3 DNA reads as TGTGCCAGCAGACATGGACAGGGGGGCAATCAGCCCCAGCATTTT. Translation: CASRHGQGGNQPQHF. The chain employs TRBV5-4 and TRBJ1-5; 10 bases line up with TRBD1. Trimming removed 5 bases from V and 2 bases from J; junction bases left unmatched: 4. The V gene's germline CDR1 is SGHNT and CDR2 YYREEE (reference sequence). The CDR3 contains 15 residues.

This chain joins TRBV2 and TRBJ1-2, with D possibly matching TRBD1 (6 bases). CDR1 SNHLY and CDR2 FYNNEI come from the germline V gene. The CDR3 consists of 15 residues. With 5 bases removed from V and 4 bases from J, the gap between germline ends came to 17 bases. The CDR3 region is CASSPQGSQGYGYTF. The CDR3 DNA is TGTGCCAGCAGTCCACAGGGTTCACAGGGCTATGGCTACACCTTC.

This clonotype was counted between two and nine times. The V and J genes are TRBV2 and TRBJ2-5; D is undetermined. Between the trimmed V and J ends, which lost 5 bases and 5 bases, there was a span of 12 bases. The CDR3 runs 13 residues. Per germline, CDR1 SNHLY and CDR2 FYNNEI. The CDR3 sequence: CASSYSDNETQYF. DNA for the CDR3: TGTGCCAGCAGTTACTCCGACAATGAGACCCAGTACTTC. Looking up the rest from reference TRBV2 and TRBJ2-5 gives the full variable domain: EPEVTQTPSHQVTQMGQEVILRCVPISNHLYFYWYRQILGQKVEFLVSFYNNEISEKSEIFDDQFSVERPDGSNFTLKIRSTKLEDSAMYFCASSYSDNETQYFGPGTRLLVL.

V and J are TRBV7-8 and TRBJ1-1; D gene uncertain. The CDR3 runs 15 residues. Per the germline V gene, CDR1 is SGHVS and CDR2 is FQNEAQ. V shed 6 bases and J shed 1 base, with 15 bases lying between them. In DNA form, the CDR3 reads TGTGCCAGCAGACTCCGGAACGCTCCGAACACTGAAGCTTTCTTT. This translates into CASRLRNAPNTEAFF.

This clonotype was recorded many times. The chain recombines TRBV5-1 with TRBJ2-7; 9 nucleotides line up with TRBD1. CDR3 length equals 19 residues. J was trimmed by 0 bases and V by 0 bases; bases with no gene match: 13. Germline assignment: CDR1 SGHRS and CDR2 YFSETQ. CDR3 region: CASSLGPMGGQGSSYEQYF. The CDR3 DNA reads as TGCGCCAGCAGCTTGGGCCCGATGGGGGGACAGGGCAGCTCCTACGAGCAGTACTTC.

This clonotype was counted ten times or more. The chain employs TRBV9 and TRBJ2-5; TRBD1 might be the D (6 bases). The germline gives CDR1 SGDLS, CDR2 YYNGEE. The V end was cut by 4 bases, the J end by 0 bases, with 19 bases between. The CDR3 sequence is 17 residues long. Here the CDR3 reads CASSTPGEWGHQETQYF. DNA for the CDR3: TGTGCCAGCAGCACCCCAGGGGAGTGGGGCCACCAAGAGACCCAGTACTTC.